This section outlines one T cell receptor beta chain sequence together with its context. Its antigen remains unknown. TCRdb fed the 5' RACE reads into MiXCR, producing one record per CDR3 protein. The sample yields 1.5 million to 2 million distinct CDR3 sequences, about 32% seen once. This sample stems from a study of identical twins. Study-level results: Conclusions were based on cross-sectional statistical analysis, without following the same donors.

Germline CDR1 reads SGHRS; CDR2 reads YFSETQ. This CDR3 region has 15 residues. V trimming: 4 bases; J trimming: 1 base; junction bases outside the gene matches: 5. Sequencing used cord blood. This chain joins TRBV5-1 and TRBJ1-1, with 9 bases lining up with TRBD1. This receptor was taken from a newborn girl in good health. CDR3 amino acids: CASSRRTGANTEAFF. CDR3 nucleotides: TGCGCCAGCAGCAGAAGGACAGGGGCGAACACTGAAGCTTTCTTT.